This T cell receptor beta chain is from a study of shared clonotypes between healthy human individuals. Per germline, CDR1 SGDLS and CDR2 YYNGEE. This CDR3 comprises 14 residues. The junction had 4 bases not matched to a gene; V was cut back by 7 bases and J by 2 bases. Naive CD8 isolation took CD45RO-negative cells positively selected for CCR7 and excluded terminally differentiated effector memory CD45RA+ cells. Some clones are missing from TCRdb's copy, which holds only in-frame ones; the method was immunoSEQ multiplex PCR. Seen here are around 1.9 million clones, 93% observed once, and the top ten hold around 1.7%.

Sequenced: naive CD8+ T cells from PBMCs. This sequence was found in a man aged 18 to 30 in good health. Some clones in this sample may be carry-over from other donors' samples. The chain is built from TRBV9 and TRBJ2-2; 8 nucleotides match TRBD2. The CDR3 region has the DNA TGTGCCAGCCAAAGCGGGGGCAACACCGGGGAGCTGTTTTTT. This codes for CASQSGGNTGELFF.